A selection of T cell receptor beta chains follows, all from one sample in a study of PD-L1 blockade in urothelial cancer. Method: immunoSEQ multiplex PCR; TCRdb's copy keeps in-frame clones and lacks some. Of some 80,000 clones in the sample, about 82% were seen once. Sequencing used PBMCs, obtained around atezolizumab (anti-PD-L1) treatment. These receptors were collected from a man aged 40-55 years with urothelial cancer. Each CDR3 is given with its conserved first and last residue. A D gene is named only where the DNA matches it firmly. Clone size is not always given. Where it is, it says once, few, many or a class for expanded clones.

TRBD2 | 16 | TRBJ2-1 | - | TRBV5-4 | TGTGCCAGCAGCCCGACAGCGGGAGCGAGCTACAATGAGCAGTTCTTC | CASSPTAGASYNEQFF
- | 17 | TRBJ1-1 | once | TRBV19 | TGTGCCAGTAGTACGGATGGCCAAACAAATCGGGGTACTGAAGCTTTCTTT | CASSTDGQTNRGTEAFF
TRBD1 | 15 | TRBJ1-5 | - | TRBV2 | TGTGCCAGCAGTCCAGACAGGGGAGGCAATCAGCCCCAGCATTTT | CASSPDRGGNQPQHF
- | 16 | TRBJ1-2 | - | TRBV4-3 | TGCGCCAGCAGCCAAGGGCAATGGACAGCTAACTATGGCTACACCTTC | CASSQGQWTANYGYTF
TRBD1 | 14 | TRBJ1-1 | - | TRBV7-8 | TGTGCCAGCAGCAGGGGGCAGACGAACACTGAAGCTTTCTTT | CASSRGQTNTEAFF
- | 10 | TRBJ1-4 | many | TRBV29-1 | TGCAGCGTCGGTGCTGAAAAACTGTTTTTT | CSVGAEKLFF
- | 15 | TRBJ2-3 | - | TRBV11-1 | TGTGCCAGCAGCTTAAGGACTTCCAGCCTGGATACGCAGTATTTT | CASSLRTSSLDTQYF
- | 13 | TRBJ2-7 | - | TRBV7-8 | TGTGCCAGCAGCTTGACTAGCTCCTACGAGCAGTACTTC | CASSLTSSYEQYF
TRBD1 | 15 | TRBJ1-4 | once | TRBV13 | TGTGCCAGCAGTCGGACAGGACACTCAGGTGAAAAACTGTTTTTT | CASSRTGHSGEKLFF
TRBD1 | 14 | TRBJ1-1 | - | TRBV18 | TGTGCCAGCTCACGGGACAGCCTGAACACTGAAGCTTTCTTT | CASSRDSLNTEAFF
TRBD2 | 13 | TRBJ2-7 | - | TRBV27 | TGTGCCAGCAGTTTGGGGGGAGGGAGCGAGCAGTACTTC | CASSLGGGSEQYF
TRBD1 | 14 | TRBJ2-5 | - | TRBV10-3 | TGTGCCATCAGTGAGCCGGACAGGGAAGAGACCCAGTACTTC | CAISEPDREETQYF
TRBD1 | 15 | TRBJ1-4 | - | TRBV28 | TGTGCCAGCAGTTTCTCCGGGACAGCTAATGAAAAACTGTTTTTT | CASSFSGTANEKLFF
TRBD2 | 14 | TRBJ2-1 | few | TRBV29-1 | TGCAGCGTCCCTGGAGGTAGCGGGAGGGGGGAGCGGTTCTTC | CSVPGGSGRGERFF
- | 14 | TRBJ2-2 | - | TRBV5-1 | TGCGCCAGCAGCGGGACTACAGGGACCGGGGAGCTGTTTTTT | CASSGTTGTGELFF
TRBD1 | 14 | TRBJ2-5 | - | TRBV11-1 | TGTGCCAGCAGCTTCGGGACAGACCAAGAGACCCAGTACTTC | CASSFGTDQETQYF
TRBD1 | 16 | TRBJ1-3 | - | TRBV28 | TGTGCCAGCAGTTCAGGCAGGGGGACAGTTGGAAACACCATATATTTT | CASSSGRGTVGNTIYF
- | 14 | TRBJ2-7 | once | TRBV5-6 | TGTGCCAGCAGCTTTCATCGGGGTCCCTACGAGCAGTACTTC | CASSFHRGPYEQYF
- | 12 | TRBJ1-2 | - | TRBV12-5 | TGTGCTAGTGGTTCGCCGGACTATGGCTACACCTTC | CASGSPDYGYTF
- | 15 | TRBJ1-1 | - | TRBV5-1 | TGCGCCAGCAGCTTGCCGGACAGCATGAACACTGAAGCTTTCTTT | CASSLPDSMNTEAFF
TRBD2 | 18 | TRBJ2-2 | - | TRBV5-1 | TGCGCCAGCAGCTTGGCCGCGACTAGCGGGAGGGTCACCGGGGAGCTGTTTTTT | CASSLAATSGRVTGELFF
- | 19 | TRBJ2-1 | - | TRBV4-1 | TGCGCCAGCAGCCAAGGTATAGTCGGCAGCGGAAGCTCCTACAATGAGCAGTTCTTC | CASSQGIVGSGSSYNEQFF
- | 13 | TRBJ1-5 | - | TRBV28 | TGTGCCAGCAGTTTGGGTGGGCCTCAGCCCCAGCATTTT | CASSLGGPQPQHF
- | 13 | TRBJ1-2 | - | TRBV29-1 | TGCAGCGTTGCGACCAGGGAGGCGGGTGGCTACACCTTC | CSVATREAGGYTF